A selection of T cell receptor beta chains follows, all from one sample in a study of T cells in Graves' hyperthyroidism and ophthalmopathy. TCRdb reprocessed the multiplex PCR reads with MiXCR, giving one entry per CDR3 protein. This table holds fewer than 650,000 distinct CDR3 sequences, around 50% found once. Input material: peripheral blood or thyroid tissue (not recorded which). These receptors came from an adult woman with Graves' disease, either hyperthyroidism or ophthalmopathy (not recorded which). CDR3s include the opening cysteine and the closing phenylalanine or tryptophan. D genes are given only for firm matches. Expanded clones are given a class, and other clones once, few, many or no size at all.

J gene,D gene,V gene,clone size,CDR3 protein,CDR3 DNA
TRBJ2-2,-,TRBV28,-,CASSTTSLELFF,TGTGCCAGCAGTACGACTAGTTTGGAGCTGTTTTTT
TRBJ1-1,-,TRBV6-1,-,CASIRQNRAEAFF,TGTGCCAGCATCCGGCAAAATAGGGCTGAAGCTTTCTTT
TRBJ1-3,-,TRBV9,-,CASSQVPASSGNTIYF,TGTGCCAGCAGCCAAGTACCGGCGAGCTCTGGAAACACCATATATTTT
TRBJ1-1,-,TRBV4-1,many,CASSQVGNTEAFF,TGTGCCAGCAGTCAGGTTGGGAACACTGAAGCTTTCTTT
TRBJ1-4,-,TRBV2,-,CASRPQAVGEKLFF,TGTGCCAGCAGACCACAGGCCGTAGGAGAAAAACTGTTTTTT
TRBJ1-6,-,TRBV7-2,few,CASSLRDADGALHF,TGTGCCAGCAGCTTGAGGGACGCCGATGGGGCCCTCCACTTT
TRBJ2-2,-,TRBV29-1,once,CSVEWSSPGELFF,TGCAGCGTTGAATGGTCGAGCCCCGGGGAGCTGTTTTTT
TRBJ1-5,-,TRBV20-1,-,CSAAVLNQPQHF,TGCAGTGCCGCCGTACTCAATCAGCCCCAGCATTTT
TRBJ2-7,TRBD1,TRBV10-3,-,CAISESENWTGPSSYEQYF,TGTGCCATCAGTGAGTCCGAGAATTGGACAGGGCCTAGCTCCTACGAGCAGTACTTC
TRBJ2-7,TRBD1,TRBV20-1,-,CSARALGTGDSYEQYF,TGCAGTGCTAGAGCCCTCGGGACAGGGGACTCCTACGAGCAGTACTTC
TRBJ2-2,TRBD1,TRBV10-3,many,CAIRDRGGTGELFF,TGTGCCATCAGGGACAGGGGGGGCACCGGGGAGCTGTTTTTT
TRBJ1-6,-,TRBV5-5,many,CASSSADRDSPLHF,TGTGCCAGCAGCTCGGCGGACAGAGATTCACCCCTCCACTTT
TRBJ2-7,-,TRBV7-9,many,CASSLARGRAYEQYF,TGTGCCAGCAGCTTAGCACGGGGCAGAGCCTACGAGCAGTACTTC
TRBJ2-2,-,TRBV19,many,CASRRVASNTGELFF,TGTGCCAGTAGGAGGGTGGCATCGAACACCGGGGAGCTGTTTTTT
TRBJ2-5,TRBD1,TRBV11-2,-,CASSLDWTGGETQYF,TGTGCCAGCAGCTTAGATTGGACAGGGGGCGAGACCCAGTACTTC
TRBJ2-7,-,TRBV15,-,CASSSQGRGGHYEQYF,TGTGCCAGCAGCTCACAAGGGCGCGGGGGACACTACGAGCAGTACTTC
TRBJ1-4,-,TRBV4-1,many,CASSQGHRAEKLFF,TGCGCCAGCAGCCAGGGTCACAGAGCGGAAAAACTGTTTTTT
TRBJ2-6,-,TRBV6-4,-,CASSEGEGGNVLTF,TGTGCCAGCAGTGAAGGGGAAGGGGGCAACGTCCTGACTTTC
TRBJ1-2,-,TRBV28,many,CASSSGGYGYTF,TGTGCCAGCAGTTCGGGGGGCTATGGCTACACCTTC
TRBJ1-2,TRBD1,TRBV2,-,CASSELSAGGVYGYTF,TGTGCCAGCAGTGAACTATCGGCAGGGGGTGTCTATGGCTACACCTTC
TRBJ1-1,-,TRBV10-3,many,CAISDGQREAFF,TGTGCCATCAGTGACGGACAGCGTGAAGCTTTCTTT
TRBJ2-5,-,TRBV2,once,CASRNTGGETQYF,TGTGCCAGCAGGAATACAGGCGGGGAGACCCAGTACTTC
TRBJ1-5,-,TRBV28,-,CASSLLQGPNQPQHF,TGTGCCAGCAGCCTTTTACAGGGACCAAATCAGCCCCAGCATTTT
TRBJ1-2,-,TRBV29-1,-,CSVPTGGDYTF,TGCAGCGTTCCCACGGGGGGGGACTACACCTTC
TRBJ2-5,-,TRBV5-6,-,CASSLRVLTGAGETQYF,TGTGCCAGCAGCTTGAGGGTCCTGACGGGGGCCGGTGAGACCCAGTACTTC
TRBJ2-7,-,TRBV7-9,-,CASSPRRSSYEQYF,TGTGCCAGCAGCCCCAGACGGAGCTCCTACGAGCAGTACTTC
TRBJ1-1,-,TRBV4-3,many,CASSQAGGMHTEAFF,TGCGCCAGCAGCCAAGCGGGGGGCATGCACACTGAAGCTTTCTTT
TRBJ2-7,TRBD2,TRBV7-2,many,CASSFRIGTSSEQYF,TGTGCCAGCAGCTTCAGGATTGGGACTAGCTCCGAGCAGTACTTC
TRBJ2-5,-,TRBV2,many,CASSEMGWETQYF,TGTGCCAGCAGTGAAATGGGATGGGAGACCCAGTACTTC
TRBJ1-2,-,TRBV20-1,-,CSASSPLRGYGYTF,TGCAGTGCTAGTTCACCCTTGAGGGGATATGGCTACACCTTC
TRBJ1-3,-,TRBV29-1,few,CSVSGHMNTIYF,TGCAGCGTTTCGGGCCACATGAACACCATATATTTT
TRBJ1-2,-,TRBV10-3,few,CAITPGDDGYTF,TGTGCCATCACCCCCGGGGACGATGGCTACACCTTC
TRBJ2-7,TRBD2,TRBV5-1,-,CASSLARAGASHEQYF,TGCGCCAGCAGCTTGGCCCGGGCGGGAGCGTCCCACGAGCAGTACTTC
TRBJ2-5,-,TRBV10-3,-,CASRTLDQETQYF,TGTGCCAGCCGAACTCTAGACCAAGAGACCCAGTACTTC
TRBJ2-6,-,TRBV4-1,many,CASSQEWAGANVLTF,TGCGCCAGCAGCCAAGAGTGGGCTGGGGCCAACGTCCTGACTTTC
TRBJ1-2,-,TRBV29-1,-,CSVVADINYGYTF,TGCAGCGTTGTGGCGGACATCAACTATGGCTACACCTTC
TRBJ1-1,TRBD1,TRBV29-1,-,CSLGQMNTEAFF,TGCAGCTTGGGACAGATGAACACTGAAGCTTTCTTT
TRBJ1-2,TRBD1,TRBV19,many,CASRGLDRPNYGYTF,TGTGCCAGTAGGGGGTTGGACAGGCCTAACTATGGCTACACCTTC
TRBJ2-2,-,TRBV11-2,many,CASSLGRGLTGTGELFF,TGTGCCAGCAGTCTAGGACGGGGACTTACGGGGACCGGGGAGCTGTTTTTT
TRBJ2-7,TRBD2,TRBV19,-,CASSMRGTREQYF,TGTGCCAGTAGTATGCGCGGGACTAGAGAGCAGTACTTC
TRBJ1-5,-,TRBV27,few,CASSLHAGQPQHF,TGTGCCAGCAGTTTACATGCGGGTCAGCCCCAGCATTTT
TRBJ2-3,TRBD2,TRBV18,-,CASSPSGTGTDTQYF,TGTGCCAGCTCACCTAGCGGGACGGGCACAGATACGCAGTATTTT